This T cell receptor beta chain was profiled in a study of blood T cell repertoires in COVID-19. The overall study: COVID-19 samples, acute and convalescent, were from the United States, Italy and Spain. From T cells, B-cell-depleted T cells, or PBMCs came the material, which was cDNA or gDNA.

Original processing notes: Researchers report that nucleated cell counts were estimated from reference gene primer amplification. Data came from immunoSEQ multiplex PCR; TCRdb stores just in-frame clones and leaves some out. That table is the source of V, J and clone size, and D and trimming were worked out from the DNA. The data contain fewer than 350,000 clones, roughly 90% of them seen just once; the ten biggest clones take up 3% to 4.5%. The CDR3 consists of 12 residues. Germline-derived CDR1 and CDR2 are LGHNT and FRNRAP. The trim removed 6 bases at V and 7 bases at J, leaving 6 bases unmatched. This clone showed up just once.

The origin of this receptor is a woman between 55 and 75 years old with COVID-19, enrolled during active disease. The chain is built from TRBV12-5 and TRBJ2-7; 7 bases agree with TRBD1. The sequencing input was peripheral blood. The CDR3 DNA reads TGTGCTAGTGGACCACAGGGGTGGGAGCAGTACTTC. It yields the protein CASGPQGWEQYF.